The 27 T cell receptor beta chains below come from one sample, sequenced in a study of blood T cell repertoires in COVID-19. Assay used: immunoSEQ multiplex PCR; TCRdb lists only in-frame clones, some missing. The sample lists tens of thousands of clones; 70% to 85% were seen once. The sample taken for sequencing was peripheral blood. The receptors derive from a human donor in a cohort sampled during active COVID-19.

This clone was seen once. The chain uses TRBV9 and TRBJ2-3; possible D gene TRBD1, 6 bases. CDR1 and CDR2 from the germline V gene are SGDLS and YYNGEE. Trimming removed 0 bases at V and 5 bases at J, with 13 bases between. The CDR3 runs 15 residues. CDR3 sequence reads: CASSVVQGKGDTQYF. CDR3 sequence (DNA): TGTGCCAGCAGCGTAGTCCAGGGGAAGGGAGATACGCAGTATTTT.

The chain couples TRBV5-4 to TRBJ2-7; possibly TRBD2 for D (6 bases). V lost 4 bases and J 1 base, leaving 12 bases between the germline ends. Germline values: CDR1 SGHNT, CDR2 YYREEE (reference sequence). The CDR3 covers 14 residues. The CDR3 region has the DNA TGTGCCAGCAGCACCGGGACTGGATCCTACGAGCAGTACTTC. Encoded protein: CASSTGTGSYEQYF.

The CDR3, as DNA: TGTGCCAGCAGTCTAGAAGGGGGCGGCTACACCTTC. This codes for CASSLEGGGYTF. The chain recombines TRBV12-3 or TRBV12-4 with TRBJ1-2, with 7 bases identical to TRBD1. V lost 5 bases to trimming and J lost 8 bases; unmatched junction nucleotides: 5. CDR3 length: 12 amino acids.

This chain joins TRBV2 and TRBJ2-3; D is uncertain. The CDR3 is made up of 12 amino acids. Trimming left V 6 bases short and J 0 bases short, with 4 bases between. Germline lookup yields CDR1 SNHLY and CDR2 FYNNEI. This CDR3 is CASSISTDTQYF. As DNA, the CDR3 is TGTGCCAGCAGCATTAGCACAGATACGCAGTATTTT.

This clone was found a few times. The chain carries TRBV5-4 and TRBJ2-7, with 7 positions matching TRBD2. CDR3 length equals 15 residues. J was trimmed by 5 bases and V by 0 bases; bases with no gene match: 8. Germline V gene sequence: CDR1 SGHNT, CDR2 YYREEE (reference sequence). DNA for the CDR3: TGTGCCAGCAGCTTGGGTGGCGGGAGTTCCCACGAGCAGTACTTC. Its protein is CASSLGGGSSHEQYF.

The rearrangement links TRBV19 to TRBJ1-1; D is unresolved. This CDR3 contains 15 residues. The germline V gene encodes CDR1 LNHDA and CDR2 SQIVND (reference sequence). V lost 0 bases to trimming and J lost 0 bases, with 8 bases between them. CDR3 bases: TGTGCCAGTAGTATAGAGGCAGGAATGAACACTGAAGCTTTCTTT. It encodes CASSIEAGMNTEAFF.

J is TRBJ1-4 and V is TRBV30; D perhaps matches TRBD1 (5 bases). The CDR3 runs to 11 residues. Deletions cut 8 bases from V and 8 bases from J, with 12 bases between. The V gene's germline CDR1 is GTSNPN and CDR2 SVGIG (reference sequence). CDR3 DNA sequence: TGTGCCGGAAAGGGGTTCGAAAAACTGTTTTTT. Amino acid sequence: CAGKGFEKLFF.

The rearrangement joins TRBV12-3 or TRBV12-4 to TRBJ1-5; perhaps TRBD1 as D (5 bases). This CDR3 comprises 13 residues. V was clipped by 6 bases and J by 2 bases, with 8 bases between them. This CDR3 is CASRGPGNQPQHF. The CDR3, as DNA: TGTGCCAGCAGGGGGCCTGGCAATCAGCCCCAGCATTTT.

The V call is TRBV24-1, the J call TRBJ2-1, with TRBD2 identical over 7 bases. Germline V lookup: CDR1 KGHDR, CDR2 SFDVKD. Trimming removed 6 bases from V and 7 bases from J; junction bases left unmatched: 11. The CDR3 extends over 15 amino acids. The CDR3 region is CATSPAGVRTNEQFF. CDR3 DNA: TGTGCCACCAGTCCGGCGGGAGTAAGGACTAATGAGCAGTTCTTC.

This clone has just one count. The chain carries TRBV3-1 (or the pseudogene TRBV3-2) and TRBJ2-7, with 9 nucleotides matching TRBD2. Trimming removed 1 base from V and 4 bases from J; junction bases left unmatched: 8. Per the germline V gene, CDR1 is LGHDT and CDR2 is YNNKEL (reference sequence). The CDR3 length is 16 residues. CDR3 region: CASSQGSGGIPYEQYF. CDR3 in DNA: TGTGCCAGCAGCCAAGGGAGCGGGGGGATCCCTTACGAGCAGTACTTC.

The chain combines TRBV6-6 with TRBJ2-5; 9 positions agree with TRBD1. The V gene's germline CDR1 is MNHNY and CDR2 SVGAGI (reference sequence). Trimming removed 2 bases from V and 4 bases from J; junction bases left unmatched: 5. CDR3 length equals 15 residues. The CDR3 nucleotides are TGTGCCAGCAGTTACCCACAGGGGGCGGGAGAGACCCAGTACTTC. It yields the protein CASSYPQGAGETQYF.

The rearrangement links TRBV3-1 (or the pseudogene TRBV3-2) to TRBJ1-2, with 9 bases identical to TRBD1. This CDR3 has 16 residues. J gave up 8 bases and V 5 bases, and 15 bases lay outside the gene matches. From germline, CDR1 is LGHDT and CDR2 YNNKEL (reference sequence). CDR3 DNA sequence: TGTGCCAGCAGCGTGCGCCCGGGACAGGGCTTAGGCGGCTACACCTTC. Translation: CASSVRPGQGLGGYTF.

The chain carries TRBV2 and TRBJ2-1; 14 bases line up with TRBD2. V was pared by 4 bases and J by 9 bases, with 8 bases of the junction left unmatched. Per the germline V gene, CDR1 is SNHLY and CDR2 is FYNNEI. The CDR3 runs to 16 residues. CDR3 sequence reads: CASSAETSGRAAEQFF. For the CDR3, the DNA is TGTGCCAGCAGTGCTGAGACTAGCGGGAGGGCCGCTGAGCAGTTCTTC. Variable domain in full (rest from reference TRBV2 and TRBJ2-1): EPEVTQTPSHQVTQMGQEVILRCVPISNHLYFYWYRQILGQKVEFLVSFYNNEISEKSEIFDDQFSVERPDGSNFTLKIRSTKLEDSAMYFCASSAETSGRAAEQFFGPGTRLTVL.

This clone showed up just a few times. V and J are TRBV4-2 and TRBJ2-7; TRBD2 matches 8 bases. V gave up 1 base and J gave up 7 bases; unmatched junction bases: 15. The length of the CDR3 is 17 residues. Germline V lookup: CDR1 LGHNA, CDR2 YNFKEQ. The CDR3 sequence: CASSQAGRADRGVEQYF. CDR3 DNA sequence: TGTGCCAGCAGCCAAGCCGGGAGGGCTGATCGAGGTGTAGAGCAGTACTTC.

This chain links TRBV20-1 with TRBJ2-7; possible D gene TRBD2, 5 bases. Deletions cut 6 bases from V and 4 bases from J, with 10 bases between. This CDR3 has 11 residues. Germline V gene sequence: CDR1 DFQATT, CDR2 SNEGSKA (reference sequence). CDR3 loop: CSARAGYEQYF. CDR3 bases: TGCAGTGCGCGGGCGGGTTACGAGCAGTACTTC.

This CDR3 is CASGLAGGTYEQYF. For the CDR3, the DNA is TGTGCTAGTGGTCTAGCGGGGGGAACCTACGAGCAGTACTTC. V usage is TRBV12-5 and J usage is TRBJ2-7, with 11 bases aligning to TRBD2. Trimming removed 5 bases from V and 2 bases from J; junction bases left unmatched: 2. CDR3 length equals 14 residues. Germline CDR1 LGHNT, CDR2 FRNRAP.

This clone has only one observation. The V and J genes are TRBV5-4 and TRBJ2-7, with 13 bases that match TRBD2. CDR1 is SGHNT and CDR2 is YYREEE in the germline V gene (reference sequence). V trimming: 1 base; J trimming: 4 bases; junction bases outside the gene matches: 5. The CDR3 spans 16 residues. CDR3 protein: CASSLSGTSGIYEQYF. The DNA of the CDR3 is TGTGCCAGCAGCTTGAGCGGGACTAGCGGGATATACGAGCAGTACTTC. Full variable domain (missing parts from reference TRBV5-4 and TRBJ2-7): ETGVTQSPTHLIKTRGQQVTLRCSSQSGHNTVSWYQQALGQGPQFIFQYYREEENGRGNFPPRFSGLQFPNYSSELNVNALELDDSALYLCASSLSGTSGIYEQYFGPGTRLTVT.

The CDR3 coding sequence is TGTGCCAGCAGAACCGGGACAGGGGGCAGAGAGACCCAGTACTTC. Its protein product is CASRTGTGGRETQYF. The gene calls are TRBV6-5 and TRBJ2-5; 12 bases match TRBD1. CDR3 size: 15 residues. The V segment lost 6 bases and the J segment 4 bases; nucleotides outside the gene matches: 6. Germline values: CDR1 MNHEY, CDR2 SVGAGI.

The gene calls are TRBV19 and TRBJ2-1; 7 bases are shared with TRBD2. V shed 3 bases and J 5 bases; nucleotides not matched to a gene: 7. Per germline, CDR1 LNHDA and CDR2 SQIVND (reference sequence). This CDR3 has 15 amino acids. Here the CDR3 reads CASSISVAGHNEQFF. CDR3 nucleotide sequence: TGTGCCAGTAGTATTTCGGTAGCGGGTCACAATGAGCAGTTCTTC. The whole variable domain, remainder taken from reference TRBV19 and TRBJ2-1, is DGGITQSPKYLFRKEGQNVTLSCEQNLNHDAMYWYRQDPGQGLRLIYYSQIVNDFQKGDIAEGYSVSREKKESFPLTVTSAQKNPTAFYLCASSISVAGHNEQFFGPGTRLTVL.

The chain combines TRBV7-9 with TRBJ1-6; D gene unclear. The CDR3 covers 17 residues. V lost 5 bases and J lost 10, with 24 bases in between. In germline, CDR1 is SEHNR, CDR2 FQNEAQ (reference sequence). This CDR3 is CASSDWGREGITSPLHF. DNA of the CDR3: TGTGCCAGCAGCGATTGGGGTAGGGAGGGAATCACCTCACCCCTCCACTTT.

The V gene is TRBV19, the J gene TRBJ2-2; the D gene is possibly TRBD1 (5 bases). This CDR3 is built from 16 residues. Germline values: CDR1 LNHDA, CDR2 SQIVND (reference sequence). V lost 3 bases, J lost 3 bases, and 14 bases lay in between. Here the CDR3 reads CASSMIRQGYTGELFF. As DNA, the CDR3 is TGTGCCAGTAGTATGATTCGGCAGGGTTACACCGGGGAGCTGTTTTTT.

The chain employs TRBV2 and TRBJ2-7; 8 nucleotides line up with TRBD1. Losses at the gene ends were 5 bases for V and 3 bases for J; bases not matched to a gene: 3. Germline V gene data show CDR1 as SNHLY and CDR2 as FYNNEI. This CDR3 region has 13 residues. CDR3 loop: CASSTTGDYEQYF. The CDR3 DNA sequence: TGTGCCAGCAGTACGACAGGGGACTACGAGCAGTACTTC. Based on the CDR3 plus reference TRBV2 and TRBJ2-7, the full variable domain is EPEVTQTPSHQVTQMGQEVILRCVPISNHLYFYWYRQILGQKVEFLVSFYNNEISEKSEIFDDQFSVERPDGSNFTLKIRSTKLEDSAMYFCASSTTGDYEQYFGPGTRLTVT.

V gene TRBV5-6 combines with J gene TRBJ2-7; the D gene is possibly TRBD1 (6 bases). The germline CDR1 and CDR2 sequences are SGHDT and YYEEEE. V shed 5 bases and J shed 2 bases, with 14 bases lying between them. CDR3 size: 14 residues. The CDR3: CASSSGRGAYEQYF. CDR3 coding DNA: TGTGCCAGCAGTTCCGGCAGGGGAGCCTACGAGCAGTACTTC. The full variable domain, its missing parts supplied by reference TRBV5-6 and TRBJ2-7, is DAGVTQSPTHLIKTRGQQVTLRCSPKSGHDTVSWYQQALGQGPQFIFQYYEEEERQRGNFPDRFSGHQFPNYSSELNVNALLLGDSALYLCASSSGRGAYEQYFGPGTRLTVT.

This chain joins TRBV5-4 and TRBJ2-3; D call uncertain. The CDR3 is made up of 16 amino acids. CDR1 is SGHNT, CDR2 YYREEE, per germline (reference sequence). The V gene lost 0 bases and the J gene lost 2 bases, with 13 bases spanning the gap. The CDR3 loop reads CASSLANKQSTDTQYF. CDR3 in DNA: TGTGCCAGCAGCTTGGCCAATAAACAGTCCACAGATACGCAGTATTTT.

This chain joins TRBV21-1 and TRBJ1-1; the D call in the table, TRBD1, was not verified against the DNA. TRBV21-1 is a documented pseudogene. The CDR3 is 15 residues long. In DNA, the CDR3 is TGTGCCAGCAGCAAAGGGACAGGGGGAGGCACTGAAGCTTTCTTT. It yields the protein CASSKGTGGGTEAFF.

The CDR3 DNA follows: TGTGCCAGCAGTTCGTCTCCGGGGACAGGGCACAACGAGCAGTACTTC. Translating gives CASSSSPGTGHNEQYF. V is TRBV6-6 and J is TRBJ2-7; 9 bases are shared with TRBD1. The germline CDR1 and CDR2 sequences are MNHNY and SVGAGI (reference sequence). This CDR3 has 16 residues. Losses at the gene ends were 4 bases for V and 5 bases for J; bases not matched to a gene: 12.

V and J are TRBV28 and TRBJ2-7, with D possibly TRBD1 on 7 matching bases. Germline V gene sequence: CDR1 MDHEN, CDR2 SYDVKM. This CDR3 is built from 15 residues. V was clipped by 5 bases and J by 6 bases, with 20 bases between them. CDR3 protein: CASSPTRDRGREQYF. Here the CDR3 DNA reads TGTGCCAGCAGTCCGACGCGGGACAGAGGGCGCGAGCAGTACTTC. The variable domain in full, with the rest retrieved from reference TRBV28 and TRBJ2-7, is DVKVTQSSRYLVKRTGEKVFLECVQDMDHENMFWYRQDPGLGLRLIYFSYDVKMKEKGDIPEGYSVSREKKERFSLILESASTNQTSMYLCASSPTRDRGREQYFGPGTRLTVT.